The 18 T cell receptor beta chains below all came from one sample that was sequenced in a study of blood T cells in healthy people across ages. Alongside a J-beta primer mix, a sample-barcoded 5' primer served in a second PCR lasting 7 to 11 cycles. TCRdb reprocessed the 5' RACE reads via MiXCR and lists one record per CDR3 protein. The sample contains about 680,000 distinct CDR3 sequences, 45% to 50% of which appear only once. Input material: blood. The receptors were gathered from a woman aged 60-75 years in good health.

On this clonotype: A read error may explain this, as a much larger clone is one base away. The rearrangement uses TRBV6-2 or TRBV6-3 and TRBJ1-2; D is perhaps TRBD1 (5 bases). The germline gives CDR1 MNHEY, CDR2 SVGEGT. The CDR3 runs 15 residues. CDR3 DNA sequence: TGTGCCAGCAGTTACTTGACAGCGAGTCCATATGACTACACCTTC. Residues: CASSYLTASPYDYTF.

CDR3 sequence reads: CASRGRYEQYF. CDR3 in DNA: TGTGCCAGCAGGGGAAGGTACGAGCAGTACTTC. V and J are TRBV28 and TRBJ2-4; D is unresolved. The J call may be faulty, since TRBJ2-7 better matches the DNA end. This CDR3 spans 11 amino acids. Germline V lookup: CDR1 MDHEN, CDR2 SYDVKM.

On this clonotype itself: One end of the junction varies from germline; a read error may be responsible. CDR3 DNA: TGTGCCAGCAGTTCCGCGGGACTTACCTACGCGCAGTACTTC. Translation: CASSSAGLTYAQYF. The gene calls are TRBV6-2 or TRBV6-3 and TRBJ2-7, with D possibly matching TRBD2 (6 bases). The V gene's germline CDR1 is MNHEY and CDR2 SVGEGT. This CDR3 spans 14 amino acids.

This clonotype has more than one count but fewer than ten. The chain combines TRBV5-1 with TRBJ2-7, with 9 bases that match TRBD2. This CDR3 spans 15 amino acids. Trimming removed 3 bases from V and 5 bases from J; junction bases left unmatched: 9. CDR1 SGHRS and CDR2 YFSETQ come from the germline V gene. The CDR3 reads CASSSSGRRVHEQYF. The CDR3 nucleotides are TGCGCCAGCAGCTCCAGCGGGAGGCGTGTCCACGAGCAGTACTTC. The whole variable domain, remainder taken from reference TRBV5-1 and TRBJ2-7, is KAGVTQTPRYLIKTRGQQVTLSCSPISGHRSVSWYQQTPGQGLQFLFEYFSETQRNKGNFPGRFSGRQFSNSRSEMNVSTLELGDSALYLCASSSSGRRVHEQYFGPGTRLTVT.

The rearrangement joins TRBV6-2 or TRBV6-3 to TRBJ1-1; no clear D. Between the trimmed V and J ends, which lost 0 bases and 1 base, there was a span of 9 bases. CDR1 and CDR2 (germline): MNHEY, SVGEGT. This CDR3 comprises 15 residues. CDR3 coding DNA: TGTGCCAGCAGTTACTCGAGAGCAGGGAACACTGAAGCTTTCTTT. This codes for CASSYSRAGNTEAFF.

V gene TRBV18 combines with J gene TRBJ2-4; D may be TRBD1 (6 bases). The CDR3 runs to 15 residues. Germline CDR1 and CDR2: KGHSH and LQKENI. Trimming took off 5 bases at V and 2 bases at J, with 13 bases between the two ends. The CDR3 loop reads CASSTNRDPKNIQYF. The CDR3 DNA sequence: TGTGCCAGCTCAACGAACAGGGATCCCAAAAACATTCAGTACTTC.

The chain links TRBV29-1 to TRBJ2-5; TRBD2 might be the D (6 bases). The germline CDR1 and CDR2 sequences are SQVTM and ANQGSEA. The CDR3 has 12 residues. With 3 bases removed from V and 5 bases from J, the gap between germline ends came to 10 bases. The CDR3 coding sequence is TGCAGCGTTGAGTGGGAGGACGAGACCCAGTACTTC. Translation: CSVEWEDETQYF.

The chain carries TRBV7-6 and TRBJ2-5; 9 bases map to TRBD2. V lost 8 bases, J lost 5 bases, and 15 bases stayed unmatched. Germline V CDR1 and CDR2: SGHVS, FNYEAQ. The CDR3 loop spans 16 amino acids. The DNA for the CDR3 is TGTGCCAGCCACACCAGCGCTAGCGGGAACTGGGAGACCCAGTACTTC. Translated, it gives CASHTSASGNWETQYF.

This sequence joins TRBV4-2 and TRBJ2-1; D ambiguous. Germline V gene lookup returns CDR1 LGHNA and CDR2 YNFKEQ. This CDR3 has 15 amino acids. The V and J ends lost 0 bases and 8 bases respectively, with 14 bases between them. DNA for the CDR3: TGTGCCAGCAGCCAAGATGCGTACCAAGGCGATGAGCAGTTCTTC. Protein sequence: CASSQDAYQGDEQFF.

This clonotype was counted between two and nine times. The chain uses TRBV7-3 and TRBJ2-5; no firm D call. The CDR3 contains 13 residues. With 3 bases removed from V and 3 bases from J, the gap between germline ends came to 8 bases. Germline assignment: CDR1 SGHTA and CDR2 FQGTGA. CDR3 nucleotides: TGTGCCAGCAGCTTCGACACGGAAGAGACCCAGTACTTC. Protein sequence: CASSFDTEETQYF.

This clonotype has ten or more counts. The V gene is TRBV6-5, the J gene TRBJ2-5; D remains ambiguous. Per the germline V gene, CDR1 is MNHEY and CDR2 is SVGAGI. This CDR3 has 15 amino acids. The V and J ends lost 0 bases and 7 bases respectively, with 15 bases between them. CDR3 in amino acids: CASSYSGSRPGTQYF. CDR3 bases: TGTGCCAGCAGTTACTCCGGGTCCAGGCCGGGGACCCAGTACTTC.

The V call is TRBV18, the J call TRBJ2-1; D might be TRBD2 (7 bases). CDR1 is KGHSH and CDR2 is LQKENI in the germline V gene. This CDR3 comprises 15 residues. V was shortened by 2 bases and J by 8 bases, with 16 bases between the two germline ends. Written as DNA, the CDR3 is TGTGCCAGCTCACCAGAGGGGGGGATACGGGATGAGCAGTTCTTC. This gives the protein CASSPEGGIRDEQFF.

This clonotype was seen only once. The chain employs TRBV7-2 and TRBJ2-5, with D perhaps matching TRBD2 (7 bases). V lost 2 bases, J lost 1 base, and 14 bases lay in between. The germline V gene encodes CDR1 SGHTA and CDR2 FQGNSA. The CDR3 runs to 16 residues. The CDR3 reads CASSLRGVAGQETQYF. The DNA of the CDR3 is TGTGCCAGCAGCTTAAGGGGGGTAGCGGGCCAAGAGACCCAGTACTTC.

To note about this clonotype: Germline is not matched at one junction end, which may reflect a read error. V usage is TRBV5-8 and J usage is TRBJ2-1; 9 bases fit TRBD1. CDR1 is SGHTS and CDR2 is YDEGEE in the germline V gene. There are 15 residues in the CDR3. Written as DNA, the CDR3 is TGTACCAGCAGCTTGGACAGGGGCTCCTACAATGAGCAGTTCTTC. Amino acid sequence: CTSSLDRGSYNEQFF.

This clonotype showed up just a few times. The chain has TRBV20-1 and TRBJ2-2; either TRBD1 or TRBD2 may fit D (6 bases each). Per the germline V gene, CDR1 is DFQATT and CDR2 is SNEGSKA (reference sequence). Trimming shortened V by 1 base and J by 9 bases, and 12 bases separated the two germline ends. This CDR3 contains 13 residues. The DNA for the CDR3 is TGCAGTGCTAGAGGTGGGGGGCCGAGGGAGCTGTTTTTT. Its translation: CSARGGGPRELFF.

About this clonotype itself: At one of its ends the junction is not consistent with the germline gene, which may arise from a read error. This chain uses TRBV15 with TRBJ2-5; D could derive from TRBD1 or TRBD2 (5 bases each). Germline V lookup: CDR1 LNHNV, CDR2 YYDKDF (reference sequence). The CDR3 length is 14 residues. CDR3 nucleotides: TGTGCCGCCAGCAGAGTTCTTCTGATAGGGGAGCAGTACTTC. Its translation is CAASRVLLIGEQYF.

J is TRBJ1-5 and V is TRBV6-2 or TRBV6-3; weak D call: TRBD1 (5 bases). The CDR3 length is 15 residues. V was pared by 3 bases and J by 7 bases, with 16 bases between. The germline CDR1 and CDR2 sequences are MNHEY and SVGEGT. CDR3 DNA sequence: TGTGCCAGCAGTTATGATGGGTCAGGGTTGCAGCCCCAGCATTTT. This encodes CASSYDGSGLQPQHF.

Remarks on this clonotype: A much larger clone lies one base from this, so it may be a read error. The chain joins TRBV12-3 or TRBV12-4 to TRBJ2-7; TRBD1 aligns across 8 bases. The V and J ends lost 4 bases and 2 bases, in that order; junction bases with no gene match: 7. The CDR3 spans 15 residues. CDR3 sequence (DNA): TGTGCCAGCAGTTCCGGCAGGGGGCTTCCCTACGAGCAGTACTTC. Translating gives CASSSGRGLPYEQYF.